The 11 T cell receptor beta chains listed next were all sequenced from one sample in a study of blood T cell repertoires in COVID-19. Only in-frame clones appear in the TCRdb table, and some are missing; sequencing was by immunoSEQ multiplex PCR. In the table there are some 300,000 clones, roughly nine tenths of which are singletons. The sample consisted of PBMCs or T cells enriched from blood (not recorded which). The receptors stem from a woman in her 30s who had recovered from COVID-19.

J is TRBJ1-1 and V is TRBV7-2, with D tentatively TRBD1 (6 bases). V shed 10 bases and J shed 5 bases, with 20 bases lying between them. The length of the CDR3 is 14 residues. CDR1 is SGHTA, CDR2 FQGNSA, per germline. The CDR3 bases are TGTGCCATCAAAACAGGGCCCGAGGATACTGAAGCTTTCTTT. This encodes CAIKTGPEDTEAFF.

The CDR3 sequence: CASSLYTTNTEAFF. In nucleotides, the CDR3 is TGTGCCAGCAGTTTATACACAACGAACACTGAAGCTTTCTTT. J is TRBJ1-1 and V is TRBV27; D is unresolved. This CDR3 comprises 14 residues. Germline V lookup: CDR1 MNHEY, CDR2 SMNVEV (reference sequence). Trimming took off 1 base at V and 1 base at J, with 7 bases between the two ends.

The V gene is TRBV5-1, the J gene TRBJ1-3; D is possibly TRBD1 (5 bases). Trimming pared 0 bases from V and 0 bases from J, leaving 10 bases between. The germline gives CDR1 SGHRS, CDR2 YFSETQ. The CDR3 spans 16 residues. The CDR3 DNA reads as TGCGCCAGCAGCTTGGAAGGGGCCCACTCTGGAAACACCATATATTTT. Residues: CASSLEGAHSGNTIYF.

The rearrangement links TRBV28 to TRBJ1-5, with 9 positions matching TRBD1. V shed 5 bases and J 6 bases; nucleotides not matched to a gene: 8. Germline loops: CDR1 MDHEN, CDR2 SYDVKM. CDR3 length: 15 amino acids. CDR3: CASSLGQGLAQPQHF. CDR3 in DNA: TGTGCCAGCAGTCTCGGACAGGGGTTGGCTCAGCCCCAGCATTTT.

This clone was picked up one time. This chain connects TRBV4-3 to TRBJ1-6, with D possibly TRBD1 on 5 matching bases. Per the germline V gene, CDR1 is LGHNA and CDR2 is YSLEER. Deletions cut 0 bases from V and 7 bases from J, with 16 bases between. The CDR3 is 17 residues long. DNA for the CDR3: TGCGCCAGCAGCCAAGACGTCAGGGTAGGATGGAATTCACCCCTCCACTTT. It specifies CASSQDVRVGWNSPLHF.

V and J are TRBV5-4 and TRBJ1-2; TRBD1 matches 12 bases. Germline CDR1 reads SGHNT; CDR2 reads YYREEE (reference sequence). The CDR3 spans 16 residues. Trimming at V came to 4 bases and at J to 4 bases, leaving 8 bases not matched to a gene. The CDR3 coding sequence is TGTGCCAGCAGCCCGGGCGGGACAGGGGGCAGCTATGGCTACACCTTC. Its protein is CASSPGGTGGSYGYTF.

The rearrangement uses TRBV6-6 and TRBJ2-4, with TRBD2 matching 10 bases. Per the germline V gene, CDR1 is MNHNY and CDR2 is SVGAGI (reference sequence). CDR3 length equals 17 residues. V gave up 5 bases and J gave up 1 base; unmatched junction bases: 8. As DNA, the CDR3 is TGTGCCAGCAGTCCCCACGGACTAGCGGCCGCCAAAAACATTCAGTACTTC. Residues: CASSPHGLAAAKNIQYF.

On this clone: Relative to the germline gene, one junction end is altered; a read error may explain this. V and J are TRBV5-4 and TRBJ1-3, with D maybe TRBD1 (5 bases). Looked up from germline, CDR1 is SGHNT and CDR2 is YYREEE (reference sequence). CDR3 length: 12 amino acids. The CDR3 loop reads CASSPGGSTIYF. CDR3 bases: TGTGCCAGCAGCCCGGGGGGAAGCACCATATATTTT.

The chain has TRBV2 and TRBJ1-5; 9 nucleotides agree with TRBD1. The CDR3 loop spans 16 amino acids. Losses at the gene ends were 3 bases for V and 3 bases for J; bases not matched to a gene: 6. CDR1 SNHLY and CDR2 FYNNEI come from the germline V gene. CDR3 in amino acids: CASSELGTGNNQPQHF. For the CDR3, the DNA is TGTGCCAGCAGTGAGCTTGGGACAGGGAACAATCAGCCCCAGCATTTT.

J is TRBJ1-5 and V is TRBV28; possibly TRBD1 for D (5 bases). CDR1 is MDHEN, CDR2 SYDVKM, per germline. This CDR3 contains 15 residues. Trimming removed 6 bases from V and 5 bases from J, with 17 bases in between. The CDR3 region is CASRLRQGTHQPQHF. The CDR3 DNA reads TGTGCCAGCAGATTAAGGCAGGGCACTCATCAGCCCCAGCATTTT.

This chain joins TRBV30 and TRBJ1-6; TRBD1 is a possible D gene (6 bases). This CDR3 spans 12 amino acids. The V gene's germline CDR1 is GTSNPN and CDR2 SVGIG (reference sequence). Trimming stripped 8 bases from V and 7 bases from J, with 12 bases between. The CDR3 loop is CAGHRDNSPLHF. The CDR3, as DNA: TGTGCCGGTCACAGGGACAATTCACCCCTCCACTTT.